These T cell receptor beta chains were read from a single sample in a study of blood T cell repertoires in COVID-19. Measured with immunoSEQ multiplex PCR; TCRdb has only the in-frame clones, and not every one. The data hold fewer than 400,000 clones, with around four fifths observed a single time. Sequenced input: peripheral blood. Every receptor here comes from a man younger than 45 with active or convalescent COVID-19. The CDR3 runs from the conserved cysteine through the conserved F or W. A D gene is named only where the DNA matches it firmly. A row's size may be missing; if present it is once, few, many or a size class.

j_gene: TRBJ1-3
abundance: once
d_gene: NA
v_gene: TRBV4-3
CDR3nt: TGCGCCAGCAGCCACGGGGGGGTAGAGTCGGTCGCTGGAAACACCATATATTTT
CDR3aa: CASSHGGVESVAGNTIYF

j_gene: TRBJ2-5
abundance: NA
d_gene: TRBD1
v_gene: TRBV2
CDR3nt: TGTGCCAGCGAAGGACAGGGGGGATCGGGGGAGACCCAGTACTTC
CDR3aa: CASEGQGGSGETQYF

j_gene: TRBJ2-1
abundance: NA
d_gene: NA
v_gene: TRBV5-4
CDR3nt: TGTGCCGACGGCTTAGGACGGGGCAATGAGCAGTTCTTC
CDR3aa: CADGLGRGNEQFF

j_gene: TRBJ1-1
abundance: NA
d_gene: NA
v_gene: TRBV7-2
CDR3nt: TGTGCCAGCAGTCCGGGAAGGAGGACTGAAGCTTTCTTT
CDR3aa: CASSPGRRTEAFF

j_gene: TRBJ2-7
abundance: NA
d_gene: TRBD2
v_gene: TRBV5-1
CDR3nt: TGCGCCAGCAGCTTGGGTTTAGCGGGAGACTACGAGCAGTACTTC
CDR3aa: CASSLGLAGDYEQYF

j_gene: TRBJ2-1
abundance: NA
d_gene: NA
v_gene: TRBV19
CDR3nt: TGTGCCAGTAGTATTAGGCAGGGCACATGGAATGAGCAGTTCTTC
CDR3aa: CASSIRQGTWNEQFF

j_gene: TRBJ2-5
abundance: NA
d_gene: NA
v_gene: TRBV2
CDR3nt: TGTGCCAGCAGTGAAGGAGGAGATGAAGAGACCCAGTACTTC
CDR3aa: CASSEGGDEETQYF

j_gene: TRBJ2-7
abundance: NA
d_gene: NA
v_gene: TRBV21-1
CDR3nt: TGTGCCAGCAGCAAAGAAGGGGGCTCCTACGAGCAGTACTTC
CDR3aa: CASSKEGGSYEQYF

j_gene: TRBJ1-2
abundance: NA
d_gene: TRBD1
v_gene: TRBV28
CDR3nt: TGTGCCAGCAGTTCCACCGGGACAGGGGAAAATGGCTACACCTTC
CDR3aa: CASSSTGTGENGYTF

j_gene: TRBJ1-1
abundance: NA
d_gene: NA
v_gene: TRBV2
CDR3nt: TGTGCCAGCAGTGAAGTGGGAGGGCCGATGAACACTGAAGCTTTCTTT
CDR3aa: CASSEVGGPMNTEAFF

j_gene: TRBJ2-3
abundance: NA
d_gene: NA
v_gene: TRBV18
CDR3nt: TGTGCCAGCTCACCCGACTCGCGGCCCCGAGATACGCAGTATTTT
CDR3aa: CASSPDSRPRDTQYF

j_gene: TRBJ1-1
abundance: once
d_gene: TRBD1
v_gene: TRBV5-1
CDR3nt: TGCGCCAGCAGCCGACGGACAGGGAGGAACACTGAAGCTTTCTTT
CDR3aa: CASSRRTGRNTEAFF

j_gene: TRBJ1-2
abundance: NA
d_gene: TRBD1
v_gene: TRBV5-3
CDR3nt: TGTGCCAGAAGCTTGGGCAGGGGGCGAACGGGATTGAACTATGGCTACACCTTC
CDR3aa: CARSLGRGRTGLNYGYTF

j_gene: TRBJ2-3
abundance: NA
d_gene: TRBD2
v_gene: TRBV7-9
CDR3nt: TGTGCCAGCAGCTTTCCGACTAGCGGTTACACAGATACGCAGTATTTT
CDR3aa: CASSFPTSGYTDTQYF

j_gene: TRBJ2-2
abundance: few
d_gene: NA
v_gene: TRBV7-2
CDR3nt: TGTGCCAGCAGCTTCGCAGGGCTGAACACCGGGGAGCTGTTTTTT
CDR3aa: CASSFAGLNTGELFF

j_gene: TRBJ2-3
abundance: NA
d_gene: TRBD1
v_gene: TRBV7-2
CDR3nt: TGTGCCAGCAGCGACCGGGACAGGGGGCGTCCAGATACGCAGTATTTT
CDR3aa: CASSDRDRGRPDTQYF

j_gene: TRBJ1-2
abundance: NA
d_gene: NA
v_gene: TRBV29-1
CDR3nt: TGCAGCGTTGAAACCCACGGGGGAGGCTACACCTTC
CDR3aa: CSVETHGGGYTF

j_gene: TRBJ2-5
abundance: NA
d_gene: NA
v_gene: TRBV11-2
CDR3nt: TGTGCCAGCAGCTTAGTCCAGGGCCAAGAGACCCAGTACTTC
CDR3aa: CASSLVQGQETQYF

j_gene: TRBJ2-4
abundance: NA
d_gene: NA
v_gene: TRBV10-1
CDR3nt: TGCGCCTCTTCCGTCTTAGCCAAAAACATTCAGTACTTC
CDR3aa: CASSVLAKNIQYF

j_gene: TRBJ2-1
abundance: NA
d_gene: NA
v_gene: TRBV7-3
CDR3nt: TGTGCCAGCAGTCGGGGGCAGGGGGCCTACAATGAGCAGTTCTTC
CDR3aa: CASSRGQGAYNEQFF

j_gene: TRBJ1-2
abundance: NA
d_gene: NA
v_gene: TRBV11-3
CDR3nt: TGTGCCAGCTCCGGACCCTTGGGGGGAGGCTACACCTTC
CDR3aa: CASSGPLGGGYTF

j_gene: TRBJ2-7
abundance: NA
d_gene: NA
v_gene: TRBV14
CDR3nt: TGTGCCAGCAGTCTCCTAAGCGGGCTACCCTACGAGCAGTACTTC
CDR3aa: CASSLLSGLPYEQYF

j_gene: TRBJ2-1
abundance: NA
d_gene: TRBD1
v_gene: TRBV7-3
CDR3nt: TGTGCCAGCAGCTCACGGACAGGGGGTTTATACAATGAGCAGTTCTTC
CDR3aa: CASSSRTGGLYNEQFF

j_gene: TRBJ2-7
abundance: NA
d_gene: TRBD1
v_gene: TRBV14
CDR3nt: TGTGCCAGCAGCCAAGACCCCTCACGGACAGGGCCATACGAGCAGTACTTC
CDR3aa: CASSQDPSRTGPYEQYF

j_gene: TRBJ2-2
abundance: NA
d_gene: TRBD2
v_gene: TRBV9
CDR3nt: TGTGCCAGCAGCGCTTCTAGCGGGCGGAACACCGGGGAGCTGTTTTTT
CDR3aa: CASSASSGRNTGELFF

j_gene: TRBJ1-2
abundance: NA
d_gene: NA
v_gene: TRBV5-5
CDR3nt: TGTGCCAGCAGCCCCCATCCAGATAACTATGGCTACACCTTC
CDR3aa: CASSPHPDNYGYTF

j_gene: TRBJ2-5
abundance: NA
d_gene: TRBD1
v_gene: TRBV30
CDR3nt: TGTGCCTGGAGTGACCTGCGACAGGGGCCCAACGTGGAGACCCAGTACTTC
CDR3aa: CAWSDLRQGPNVETQYF

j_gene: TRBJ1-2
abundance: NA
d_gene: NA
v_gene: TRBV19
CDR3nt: TGTGCCAGTAGTAGGGGGCAGAATTTCAATGGCTACACCTTC
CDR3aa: CASSRGQNFNGYTF

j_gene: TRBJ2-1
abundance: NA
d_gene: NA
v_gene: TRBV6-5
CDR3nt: TGTGCCAGCAGTTACCGGTCCAATGAGCAGTTCTTC
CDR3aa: CASSYRSNEQFF

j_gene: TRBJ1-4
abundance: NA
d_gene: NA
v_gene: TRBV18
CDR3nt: TGTGCCAGCTCACCACCGATCCCCACAGGGAGTTATGAAAAACTGTTTTTT
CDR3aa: CASSPPIPTGSYEKLFF

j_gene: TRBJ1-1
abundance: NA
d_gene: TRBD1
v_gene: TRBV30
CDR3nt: TGTGCCTGGAGTCCTCGGACAGGAGGAACCACTGAAGCTTTCTTT
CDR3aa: CAWSPRTGGTTEAFF

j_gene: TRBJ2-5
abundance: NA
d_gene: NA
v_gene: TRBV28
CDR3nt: TGTGCCAGCAGTTATCTCAATCGGACACCTCGGGAGACCCAGTACTTC
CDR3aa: CASSYLNRTPRETQYF

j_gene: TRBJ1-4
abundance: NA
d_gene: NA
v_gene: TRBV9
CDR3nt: TGTGCCAGCAGCGTAGGAAGAACCCTCCCGGTGGATGAAAAACTGTTTTTT
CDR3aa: CASSVGRTLPVDEKLFF

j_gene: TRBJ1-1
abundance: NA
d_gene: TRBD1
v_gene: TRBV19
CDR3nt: TGTGCCAGTACTACAGGGGGAGATAGGTACACTGAAGCTTTCTTT
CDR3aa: CASTTGGDRYTEAFF

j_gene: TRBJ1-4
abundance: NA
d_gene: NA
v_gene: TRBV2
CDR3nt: TGTGCCAGCAGCGCCAGGGGTGTCGGAAAACTGTTTTTT
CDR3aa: CASSARGVGKLFF

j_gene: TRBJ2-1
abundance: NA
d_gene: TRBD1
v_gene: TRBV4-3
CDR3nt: TGCGCCAGCTCCCACGGGACAGTATACAATGAGCAGTTCTTC
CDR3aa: CASSHGTVYNEQFF

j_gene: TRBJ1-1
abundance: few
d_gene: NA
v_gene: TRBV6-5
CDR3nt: TGTGCCAGCAGCCCAACAGTAAACACTGAAGCTTTCTTT
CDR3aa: CASSPTVNTEAFF

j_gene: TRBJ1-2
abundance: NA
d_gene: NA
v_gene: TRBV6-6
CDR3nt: TGTGCCAGCAGTTACTCAGGAGGTGGGAACTCGTGGGGCTACACCTTC
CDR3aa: CASSYSGGGNSWGYTF

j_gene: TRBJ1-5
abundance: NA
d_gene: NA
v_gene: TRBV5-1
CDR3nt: TGCGCCAGCAGCTCACAGGGAGGCAATCAGCCCCAGCATTTT
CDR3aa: CASSSQGGNQPQHF

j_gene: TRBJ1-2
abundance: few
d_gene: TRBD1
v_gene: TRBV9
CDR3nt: TGTGCCAGCAGCCCACAGGGGCTTGGTGGCTACACCTTC
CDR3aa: CASSPQGLGGYTF

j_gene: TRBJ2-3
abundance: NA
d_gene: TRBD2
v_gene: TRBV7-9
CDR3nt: TGTGCCAGCAGCCCGGGGGGTGATACGCAGTATTTT
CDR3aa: CASSPGGDTQYF

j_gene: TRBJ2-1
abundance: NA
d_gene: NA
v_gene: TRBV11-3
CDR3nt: TGTGCCAGCAAATCCTCTAGGCTCTCGCTCTACAATGAGCAGTTCTTC
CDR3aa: CASKSSRLSLYNEQFF